The clone carrying this T cell receptor (beta chain) was seen ten or more times. Antigen unknown. Extraction of PBMCs used approximately 10 ml of fresh peripheral blood. Trimming pared 8 bases from V and 6 bases from J, leaving 19 bases between. CDR1 and CDR2 from the germline V gene are SGHVS and FQNEAQ. The CDR3 has 14 amino acids. This specimen comes from a study of T cells in Graves' hyperthyroidism and ophthalmopathy. Looking at the study overall: The authors collected peripheral blood at initial diagnosis, before any treatment.

The CDR3 regions of TCR beta were amplified from RNA transcripts. The primer set for the first-round RT-PCR of the TCR CDR3 was HTBI. TCRdb reanalysed the multiplex PCR reads using MiXCR and keeps one entry per CDR3 protein. The sample comprises 640,000 or so distinct CDR3 sequences, 14% of which are singletons, and about 7% rests with the top ten. Findings and limits, study-wide: Stable hyperthyroidism was told apart from ophthalmopathy by a model built on 13 V-J features. Ophthalmopathy, which appeared later, was predicted by the model a median around 6.9 months before onset.

Sequencing was performed on blood. This chain joins TRBV7-8 and TRBJ1-2; possibly TRBD1 for D (5 bases). This sequence was found in a woman aged 18-29 years with Graves' ophthalmopathy. CDR3 coding DNA: TGTGCCAGCTCAACGACGGGGGGTTCGGATGGCTACACCTTC. Amino acid sequence: CASSTTGGSDGYTF.